The 5 T cell receptor beta chains reported below all come from one sample, sequenced in a study of blood T cell repertoires in COVID-19. The protocol was immunoSEQ multiplex PCR, while the TCRdb copy is restricted to in-frame clones and leaves out a portion. The data hold about 83,000 clones, with about 92% observed a single time. The source material was peripheral blood. The receptors stem from a woman aged 80 or older with active or convalescent COVID-19.

The chain recombines TRBV28 with TRBJ2-7, with a possible D match to TRBD1 (6 bases). The CDR3 spans 14 residues. Germline V gene sequence: CDR1 MDHEN, CDR2 SYDVKM. Trimming removed 8 bases from V and 4 bases from J, with 18 bases in between. The CDR3 is CASRLGNRAYEQYF. The CDR3 DNA follows: TGTGCCAGCCGCCTCGGGAACAGGGCTTACGAGCAGTACTTC. The complete variable domain, with remaining parts taken from reference TRBV28 and TRBJ2-7, reads DVKVTQSSRYLVKRTGEKVFLECVQDMDHENMFWYRQDPGLGLRLIYFSYDVKMKEKGDIPEGYSVSREKKERFSLILESASTNQTSMYLCASRLGNRAYEQYFGPGTRLTVT.

V is TRBV11-2 and J is TRBJ2-3; D is possibly TRBD1 (5 bases). The CDR3 extends over 18 amino acids. The V gene's germline CDR1 is SGHAT and CDR2 FQNNGV. The V and J ends lost 2 bases and 3 bases respectively, with 21 bases between them. Written as DNA, the CDR3 is TGTGCCAGCAGCTTACTAGGGGTCAGGGAAGTTGATACAGATACGCAGTATTTT. Its translation is CASSLLGVREVDTDTQYF.

In this sample, this clone turned up a few times. V and J are TRBV20-1 and TRBJ1-2, with a tentative D call TRBD1 (5 bases). V lost 3 bases and J lost 8, with 13 bases in between. In germline, CDR1 is DFQATT, CDR2 SNEGSKA (reference sequence). This CDR3 region has 12 residues. The CDR3 DNA is TGCAGTGCTAGTATAGCACAGGCGGGCTACACCTTC. This codes for CSASIAQAGYTF.

CDR3 sequence reads: CASSVDIYGGGADEQFF. The CDR3 nucleotides read TGTGCCAGCAGCGTAGATATTTACGGCGGGGGGGCGGATGAGCAGTTCTTC. The V gene is TRBV9, the J gene TRBJ2-1; 9 bases agree with TRBD2. Looked up from germline, CDR1 is SGDLS and CDR2 is YYNGEE. V shed 0 bases and J 8 bases; nucleotides not matched to a gene: 12. This CDR3 region has 17 residues.

This clone was recorded only once. The chain couples TRBV5-1 to TRBJ2-1, with TRBD1 matching over 9 bases. J gave up 2 bases and V 4 bases, and 4 bases lay outside the gene matches. The germline CDR1 and CDR2 sequences are SGHRS and YFSETQ. The CDR3 length is 15 residues. The CDR3 here is CASSPGQGTYNEQFF. CDR3 in DNA: TGCGCCAGCAGCCCTGGACAGGGGACCTACAATGAGCAGTTCTTC.